What follows are 6 T cell receptor beta chains derived from one specimen sequenced in a study of metastatic and nonmetastatic thyroid tumors. TCRdb recomputed clones from the PCR reads via MiXCR. The data hold over 20,000 clones, with around 13% observed a single time. There were no patients who had received any treatment before thyroid surgery. Source material: blood. These receptors all come from a female donor with papillary thyroid cancer or a benign thyroid nodule (not recorded which). Some clones in this sample may be carry-over from other donors' samples.

Remarks on this clone: An end of the junction differs from the germline gene, which may be a read error. This CDR3 reads CASSYRGPNTGELFF. CDR3 nucleotides: TGTGCCAGCAGTTACCGAGGGCCCAACACCGGGGAGTTGTTTTTT. The chain links TRBV6-2 or TRBV6-3 to TRBJ2-2; maybe TRBD2 (5 bases). Germline V gives CDR1 MNHEY, CDR2 SVGEGT. The CDR3 contains 15 residues.

This clone has only a few counts. The V gene is TRBV11-2, the J gene TRBJ2-5; D uncertain. Germline CDR1 is SGHAT and CDR2 is FQNNGV. Deletions cut 5 bases from V and 0 bases from J, with 10 bases between. This CDR3 has 14 amino acids. CDR3 protein: CASSLLQNQETQYF. CDR3 in DNA: TGTGCCAGCAGCCTCCTACAGAACCAAGAGACCCAGTACTTC.

This clone came up many times. The chain has TRBV20-1 and TRBJ1-2; no firm D call. Germline CDR1 reads DFQATT; CDR2 reads SNEGSKA (reference sequence). The CDR3 consists of 14 residues. V was shortened by 5 bases and J by 2 bases, with 15 bases between the two germline ends. DNA of the CDR3: TGCAGTGCTGCCCCCCGGGCGTTAAACTATGGCTACACCTTC. Translation: CSAAPRALNYGYTF.

This clone was counted ten times or more. CDR3 region: CASSLIMSNTEAFF. As DNA, the CDR3 is TGTGCCAGCAGTTTAATTATGTCGAACACTGAAGCTTTCTTT. The V call is TRBV27, the J call TRBJ1-1; D is unclear. The V gene's germline CDR1 is MNHEY and CDR2 SMNVEV (reference sequence). V lost 2 bases and J 1 base, leaving 8 bases between the germline ends. This CDR3 has 14 amino acids.

Ten or more counts support this clone. V is TRBV5-1 and J is TRBJ2-3; 12 nucleotides match TRBD2. J gave up 3 bases and V 4 bases, and 9 bases lay outside the gene matches. Per the germline V gene, CDR1 is SGHRS and CDR2 is YFSETQ. The length of the CDR3 is 17 residues. The CDR3 spells CASSKMTSGGRTDTQYF. The CDR3 bases are TGCGCCAGCAGCAAAATGACTAGCGGGGGAAGGACAGATACGCAGTATTTT.

This clone was found many times. This chain connects TRBV2 to TRBJ2-1; 8 bases are shared with TRBD2. CDR3 size: 11 residues. V lost 8 bases to trimming and J lost 13 bases; unmatched junction nucleotides: 7. The germline gives CDR1 SNHLY, CDR2 FYNNEI. The CDR3 DNA reads as TGTGCCAGCCTCCAAGCGGGGGTTCAGTTCTTC. Translation gives CASLQAGVQFF.